A single sample is the source of the 22 T cell receptor beta chains below, sequenced in a study of shared clonotypes between healthy human individuals. Clones were read by immunoSEQ multiplex PCR, and TCRdb kept only the in-frame ones, dropping some. This sample has around 500,000 clones; approximately 80% occur once, and the top ten carry more than 10%. Sequenced material: PBMCs. The source of these receptors is a middle-aged woman in good health. Some clones in this sample may be carry-over from other donors' samples.

The rearrangement links TRBV6-1 to TRBJ2-7, with 12 bases lining up with TRBD2. The CDR3 has 13 residues. The V gene's germline CDR1 is MNHNS and CDR2 SASEGT. The DNA of the CDR3 is TGTGTCGCAGCTAGCGGGAGGGTATACGAGCAGTACTTC. It yields the protein CVAASGRVYEQYF.

This clone was recorded once. A junction end diverges from the germline sequence, so it may reflect a read error. J is TRBJ2-3 and V is TRBV7-9; 10 bases are shared with TRBD2. This CDR3 has 15 amino acids. Germline CDR1 is SEHNR and CDR2 is FQNEAQ (reference sequence). DNA of the CDR3: TGTGTCAGCAGCTCCTTATTACTAGCGGGAAATACGCAGTATTTT. Amino acids: CVSSSLLLAGNTQYF. Filled out from reference TRBV7-9 and TRBJ2-3, the complete variable domain reads DTGVSQNPRHKITKRGQNVTFRCDPISEHNRLYWYRQTLGQGPEFLTYFQNEAQLEKSRLLSDRFSAERPKGSFSTLEIQRTEQGDSAMYLCVSSSLLLAGNTQYFGPGTRLTVL.

The chain is built from TRBV28 and TRBJ2-3; no definite D call. The ends were cut back, 5 bases at V and 2 bases at J, with 11 bases in the middle. The CDR3 covers 14 residues. Germline V CDR1 and CDR2: MDHEN, SYDVKM. As DNA, the CDR3 is TGTGCCAGCAGTACGGTAGCACTCACAGATACGCAGTATTTT. The encoded protein is CASSTVALTDTQYF.

This rearrangement joins TRBV4-1 to TRBJ1-1, with D unresolved. This CDR3 has 15 amino acids. V gave up 4 bases and J gave up 1 base, with 13 bases separating them. Germline V gives CDR1 MGHRA, CDR2 YSYEKL. Here the CDR3 reads CASSRVLASNTEAFF. As DNA, the CDR3 is TGCGCCAGCAGCCGGGTTTTGGCGTCGAACACTGAAGCTTTCTTT.

The chain links TRBV4-3 to TRBJ2-2, with a tentative D call TRBD2 (6 bases). Germline V CDR1 and CDR2: LGHNA, YSLEER. The length of the CDR3 is 15 residues. Trimming pared 4 bases from V and 5 bases from J, leaving 14 bases between. CDR3: CASSPTGVGTGELFF. The CDR3 nucleotides are TGCGCCAGCAGCCCAACGGGAGTAGGGACCGGGGAGCTGTTTTTT.

This clone was seen only once. This chain uses TRBV9 with TRBJ1-1; D ambiguous. Trimming stripped 0 bases from V and 3 bases from J, with 0 bases between. This CDR3 is built from 11 residues. The germline CDR1 and CDR2 sequences are SGDLS and YYNGEE. This chain's CDR3 is CASSVDTEAFF. The CDR3 coding sequence is TGTGCCAGCAGCGTAGACACTGAAGCTTTCTTT.

The chain recombines TRBV6-5 with TRBJ2-1; unclear D gene. The V gene lost 3 bases and the J gene lost 9 bases, with 6 bases spanning the gap. CDR1 is MNHEY and CDR2 is SVGAGI in the germline V gene. The CDR3 totals 11 residues. As DNA, the CDR3 is TGTGCCAGCAGTTATTGGGGTGAGCAGTTCTTC. Protein: CASSYWGEQFF.

Only a few counts were recorded for this clone. The chain uses TRBV6-1 and TRBJ2-7; the D gene is possibly TRBD1 (6 bases). The germline V gene encodes CDR1 MNHNS and CDR2 SASEGT. The CDR3 has 15 residues. V lost 1 base, J lost 1 base, and 11 bases lay in between. CDR3 in DNA: TGTGCCAGCAGTGAAGATGTGGGGGCGTCCTACGAGCAGTACTTC. It specifies CASSEDVGASYEQYF.

The table lists this clone with many counts. The V call is TRBV5-1, the J call TRBJ2-1; tentative D call: TRBD2 (6 bases). Trimming removed 3 bases from V and 8 bases from J, with 18 bases in between. CDR1 is SGHRS and CDR2 is YFSETQ in the germline V gene. This CDR3 region has 15 residues. For the CDR3, the DNA is TGCGCCAGCAGCTGGGCGGGGATCACCAGCGATGAGCAGTTCTTC. Translated, it gives CASSWAGITSDEQFF.

A note on this clone: The conserved final phenylalanine or tryptophan is absent from the CDR3, which likely points to a read error. The gene calls are TRBV7-8 and TRBJ2-7; D unresolved. CDR3 length equals 12 residues. Germline V gene sequence: CDR1 SGHVS, CDR2 FQNEAQ. V shed 3 bases and J shed 7 bases, with 10 bases lying between them. The CDR3 nucleotides are TGTGCCAGCAGCTTTAGTTCGTATGAGCAGTACCTC. Its protein product is CASSFSSYEQYL.

V usage is TRBV19 and J usage is TRBJ2-3; D remains unclear. The V end was cut by 4 bases, the J end by 3 bases, with 8 bases between. This CDR3 is built from 13 residues. Germline assignment: CDR1 LNHDA and CDR2 SQIVND (reference sequence). Written as DNA, the CDR3 is TGTGCCAGTAGTAGTCGAGGAACAGATACGCAGTATTTT. This translates into CASSSRGTDTQYF.

This chain connects TRBV4-1 to TRBJ2-7, with 9 bases identical to TRBD2. The V gene end was trimmed by 0 bases and the J gene end by 3 bases; junction bases not matched to a gene: 3. This CDR3 spans 15 amino acids. CDR1 and CDR2 from the germline V gene are MGHRA and YSYEKL. CDR3 in amino acids: CASSQDWREGYEQYF. Here the CDR3 DNA reads TGCGCCAGCAGCCAAGATTGGCGGGAGGGCTACGAGCAGTACTTC.

This rearrangement joins TRBV11-3 to TRBJ2-1; 12 bases fit TRBD2. The junction had 8 bases not matched to a gene; V was cut back by 5 bases and J by 9 bases. This CDR3 spans 15 amino acids. Germline values: CDR1 SGHNT, CDR2 YENEEA. The CDR3 protein is CASSGLAGGPREQFF. As DNA, the CDR3 is TGTGCCAGCAGCGGGCTAGCGGGAGGGCCGCGTGAGCAGTTCTTC.

This sequence joins TRBV5-1 and TRBJ2-7; D is perhaps TRBD1 (5 bases). The germline V gene encodes CDR1 SGHRS and CDR2 YFSETQ. V shed 2 bases and J shed 6 bases, with 12 bases lying between them. This CDR3 is 13 amino acids long. This CDR3 is CASSFQGAAEQYF. In DNA form, the CDR3 reads TGCGCCAGCAGCTTCCAGGGTGCCGCCGAGCAGTACTTC.

The genes are TRBV6-4 and TRBJ2-7; TRBD1 matches 9 bases. This CDR3 region has 15 residues. J was trimmed by 3 bases and V by 10 bases; bases with no gene match: 13. CDR1 and CDR2 from the germline V gene are MRHNA and SNTAGT. CDR3 sequence (DNA): TGTGCCATCCAGGGGGGGACAGGGAAAAACTACGAGCAGTACTTC. It codes for CAIQGGTGKNYEQYF.

In this sample, this clone turned up a few times. Other DNA sequences in this sample translate to the same CDR3. The J gene is TRBJ1-2, the V gene TRBV7-2; D is uncertain. This CDR3 region has 13 residues. Trimming removed 3 bases at V and 4 bases at J, with 9 bases between. The germline V gene has CDR1 SGHTA and CDR2 FQGNSA. CDR3 loop: CASSLGGPYGYTF. CDR3 DNA: TGTGCCAGCAGCTTGGGTGGACCCTATGGCTACACCTTC.

This chain links TRBV21-1 with TRBJ2-1. TRBV21-1 has pseudogene status. The CDR3 has 13 amino acids. CDR3: CASSKGRVNEQFF. CDR3 DNA: TGTGCCAGCAGCAAGGGACGGGTCAATGAGCAGTTCTTC.

As DNA, the CDR3 is TGTGCCAGCAGTTTAGCTAGCGGGACTGGGGAGCAGTACTTC. Translating gives CASSLASGTGEQYF. The chain joins TRBV27 to TRBJ2-7, with 9 bases matching TRBD2. Germline loops: CDR1 MNHEY, CDR2 SMNVEV (reference sequence). V gave up 2 bases and J gave up 7 bases; unmatched junction bases: 6. The CDR3 consists of 14 residues.

The V gene is TRBV10-1, the J gene TRBJ1-3; tentatively, D is TRBD1 (5 bases). The CDR3 runs 13 residues. The ends were cut back, 8 bases at V and 2 bases at J, with 10 bases in the middle. Germline loops: CDR1 WNHNN, CDR2 SYGVQD (reference sequence). The CDR3 nucleotides read TGCGCCAGCGTTACAGGACCTGGAAACACCATATATTTT. Amino acid sequence: CASVTGPGNTIYF.

In its sample, this clone was seen once. This sample also contains other DNA sequences that code for the same CDR3. The chain carries TRBV5-1 and TRBJ1-4, with unresolved D. Germline V gives CDR1 SGHRS, CDR2 YFSETQ. The CDR3 has 11 residues. V shed 5 bases and J shed 8 bases, with 7 bases lying between them. The DNA of the CDR3 is TGCGCCAGCAGGGGAGGGGAAAAACTGTTTTTT. Amino acids: CASRGGEKLFF.

V usage is TRBV19 and J usage is TRBJ1-1; D unclear. The CDR3 length is 13 residues. Trimming took off 1 base at V and 8 bases at J, with 11 bases between the two ends. The V gene's germline CDR1 is LNHDA and CDR2 SQIVND (reference sequence). Written as DNA, the CDR3 is TGTGCCAGTAGTATAGCATCCTCCCTGGAAGCTTTCTTT. The encoded protein is CASSIASSLEAFF.

V usage is TRBV6-4 and J usage is TRBJ2-1; D is perhaps TRBD2 (6 bases). Trimming left V 2 bases short and J 4 bases short, with 15 bases between. Germline values: CDR1 MRHNA, CDR2 SNTAGT. The CDR3 is made up of 16 amino acids. The CDR3 sequence: CASSDQTGGSYNEQFF. The CDR3 nucleotides read TGTGCCAGCAGTGACCAGACTGGGGGGAGTTACAATGAGCAGTTCTTC.